This passage covers 13 T cell receptor beta chains from one sample sequenced in a study of blood T cells in healthy people across ages. A second PCR, run for roughly 7 to 12 cycles, used a sample-barcoded 5' primer plus a J-beta primer mix. Each CDR3 protein is one row after TCRdb ran MiXCR on the 5' RACE reads. The data contain roughly 1.9 million distinct CDR3 sequences, about 39% of them singletons. Sequenced input: blood. The receptors shown here come from a human donor in good health.

This clonotype was seen only a few times. This chain uses TRBV12-3 or TRBV12-4 with TRBJ2-3; TRBD1 matches 8 bases. CDR3 length: 15 residues. V lost 6 bases, J lost 6 bases, and 11 bases stayed unmatched. The CDR3 DNA is TGTGCCAGCAGAATCCAGGGCAGGGGGCCGGATACGCAGTATTTT. It yields the protein CASRIQGRGPDTQYF.

The genes are TRBV7-2 and TRBJ2-1; D is unresolved. Trimming cost V 6 bases and J 10 bases, with 13 bases left between them. CDR3 length: 12 residues. CDR1 and CDR2 from the germline V gene are SGHTA and FQGNSA. The CDR3 reads CASSPQRYEQFF. CDR3 sequence (DNA): TGTGCCAGCAGTCCACAACGCTACGAGCAGTTCTTC.

V gene TRBV12-3 or TRBV12-4 combines with J gene TRBJ1-2; 10 nucleotides align to TRBD1. CDR3 size: 16 residues. V lost 6 bases to trimming and J lost 4 bases; unmatched junction nucleotides: 11. The DNA for the CDR3 is TGTGCCAGCAGCACCTCCTATCGGACAGGGGGCTATGGCTACACCTTC. Protein: CASSTSYRTGGYGYTF.

The chain combines TRBV10-3 with TRBJ2-7; D is unresolved. This CDR3 contains 12 residues. V was trimmed by 3 bases and J by 7 bases, leaving 10 bases between them. Germline CDR1 reads ENHRY; CDR2 reads SYGVKD. The CDR3 DNA follows: TGTGCCATCAGTGAAATCGCCAAAGAGCAGTACTTC. It encodes CAISEIAKEQYF.

This clonotype was seen a few times. This chain links TRBV6-2 or TRBV6-3 with TRBJ2-2; TRBD1 might be the D (6 bases). V lost 5 bases and J lost 6, with 10 bases in between. The germline CDR1 and CDR2 sequences are MNHEY and SVGEGT. This CDR3 region has 13 residues. CDR3 in amino acids: CASSNRVAGELFF. The CDR3 DNA reads TGTGCCAGCAGTAACAGGGTTGCCGGGGAGCTGTTTTTT.

The chain is built from TRBV5-1 and TRBJ2-7, with D perhaps assigned TRBD1 or TRBD2 (5 bases each). Germline CDR1 reads SGHRS; CDR2 reads YFSETQ. The CDR3 is 13 amino acids. V shed 7 bases and J shed 8 bases, with 19 bases lying between them. The CDR3 here is CASRTGTLVKQYF. The CDR3, as DNA: TGCGCCAGCCGGACCGGGACGCTTGTAAAGCAGTACTTC. The full variable domain, rest sourced from reference TRBV5-1 and TRBJ2-7, is KAGVTQTPRYLIKTRGQQVTLSCSPISGHRSVSWYQQTPGQGLQFLFEYFSETQRNKGNFPGRFSGRQFSNSRSEMNVSTLELGDSALYLCASRTGTLVKQYFGPGTRLTVT.

V gene TRBV24-1 combines with J gene TRBJ2-3; perhaps TRBD2 as D (5 bases). Germline loops: CDR1 KGHDR, CDR2 SFDVKD. V was pared by 4 bases and J by 2 bases, with 9 bases between. CDR3 length: 14 residues. CDR3 bases: TGTGCCACCAGTGACCGGACTGTCACAGATACGCAGTATTTT. Encoded protein: CATSDRTVTDTQYF.

This clonotype has more than one count but fewer than ten. The chain couples TRBV6-2 or TRBV6-3 to TRBJ2-2, with D possibly TRBD1 on 6 matching bases. The germline CDR1 and CDR2 sequences are MNHEY and SVGEGT. V dropped 0 bases and J dropped 8 bases, with 13 bases sitting between them. CDR3 length equals 15 residues. The CDR3 DNA is TGTGCCAGCAGTTACTCGGGACACAGCACTGGGGAGCTGTTTTTT. This gives the protein CASSYSGHSTGELFF.

Only a few counts were recorded for this clonotype. This sequence joins TRBV20-1 and TRBJ2-1; D unresolved. The CDR3 consists of 15 residues. Trimming shortened V by 0 bases and J by 0 bases, and 9 bases separated the two germline ends. Germline V gene sequence: CDR1 DFQATT, CDR2 SNEGSKA (reference sequence). CDR3 loop: CSARDGKSSYNEQFF. CDR3 sequence (DNA): TGCAGTGCTAGAGATGGCAAGAGCTCCTACAATGAGCAGTTCTTC.

Remarks on this clonotype: This clone may be a read error of a much larger clone one base away. The chain recombines TRBV29-1 with TRBJ2-4; 8 positions agree with TRBD2. Germline V lookup: CDR1 SQVTM, CDR2 ANQGSEA. Trimming cost V 4 bases and J 15 bases; bases outside gene matches: 17. CDR3 size: 14 residues. CDR3 region: CSVGVSGAQETRYF. The CDR3 bases are TGCAGCGTTGGGGTTAGCGGGGCTCAAGAGACCCGGTACTTC.

V gene TRBV20-1 combines with J gene TRBJ2-6; no firm D call. CDR1 is DFQATT, CDR2 SNEGSKA, per germline (reference sequence). The CDR3 loop spans 16 amino acids. V lost 0 bases, J lost 0 bases, and 9 bases lay in between. DNA of the CDR3: TGCAGTGCTAGAGATCGGAGAATCTCTGGGGCCAACGTCCTGACTTTC. Translating gives CSARDRRISGANVLTF.

The chain combines TRBV9 with TRBJ1-5; D uncertain. Trimming shortened V by 3 bases and J by 6 bases, and 10 bases separated the two germline ends. Germline-derived CDR1 and CDR2 are SGDLS and YYNGEE. There are 13 residues in the CDR3. In DNA, the CDR3 is TGTGCCAGCAGCGCTACGACGGTTCAGCCCCAGCATTTT. Amino acids: CASSATTVQPQHF. Supplemented by reference TRBV9 and TRBJ1-5, the full variable domain reads DSGVTQTPKHLITATGQRVTLRCSPRSGDLSVYWYQQSLDQGLQFLIQYYNGEERAKGNILERFSAQQFPDLHSELNLSSLELGDSALYFCASSATTVQPQHFGDGTRLSIL.

Details on this clonotype: Its ends do not fully match the called genes, so a read error is possible. This chain uses TRBV12-3 or TRBV12-4 with TRBJ1-5; D is possibly TRBD1 (6 bases). The length of the CDR3 is 14 residues. The CDR3 bases are TGTGCCTGCAGTCCCACAGGGAATTTTTGGCCCCAGCATTTT. Translated, it gives CACSPTGNFWPQHF.